This passage covers 2 T cell receptor beta chains from one sample sequenced in a study of cytomegalovirus exposure and HLA in healthy donors (dated by TCRdb to 2015 to 2018). Library method: the immunoSEQ multiplex PCR assay. For the multiplex PCR, a mixture combining 60 forward primers for TCR Vbeta segments and 13 reverse primers for TCR Jbeta segments was used. The table was pulled from immuneACCESS by TCRdb, which kept in-frame rearrangements only. Such tables lose some clones; where checked, under half of the loss comes from unresolved V genes, and the rest has no known cause. This sample is represented by tens of thousands of clones; roughly 87% of them were singletons. The top ten clones comprise over 8.5% of the sample. Specimen: PBMCs. The receptor source for this set is a female donor in good health and CMV-seronegative.

The chain is built from TRBV27 and TRBJ1-5; D ambiguous. Germline lookup yields CDR1 MNHEY and CDR2 SMNVEV (reference sequence). The ends were cut back, 5 bases at V and 13 bases at J, with 12 bases in the middle. The CDR3 sequence is 11 residues long. CDR3 bases: TGTGCCAGCAGTCCCCGGCGGGGTCAGCATTTT. Amino acid sequence: CASSPRRGQHF.

Concerning this clone itself: The germline gene is not matched at one end of the junction; a read error may be the cause. The chain combines TRBV7-9 with TRBJ1-1; D not certain. The CDR3 spans 15 residues. Germline assignment: CDR1 SEHNR and CDR2 FQNEAQ (reference sequence). The CDR3, as DNA: TGTTCCAGCAGCCAAAGCCCGCAACCGAACACTGAAGCTTTCTTT. Translating gives CSSSQSPQPNTEAFF.